The rows below give T cell receptor beta chains drawn from one sample of a study of OX40 agonist ivuxolimab in advanced cancers. Libraries were prepared by immunoSEQ multiplex PCR; TCRdb keeps only in-frame clonotypes and omits some of them. This sample yields over 65,000 clones, of which around 90% are seen a single time; roughly 11% belongs to the top ten. The sequences come from CD4+ or CD8+ T cells sorted from blood, collected in a trial of the OX40 agonist ivuxolimab. The receptors were gathered from an adult with an advanced solid tumor such as melanoma, head and neck, liver or kidney cancer. Both conserved end residues are part of each CDR3. The D gene is left open where the match is weak. Where a row states a size, it is once, few, many or the class of an expanded clone; other rows omit it.

CDR3nt: TGCGCCAGCAGCTTGGCCCCGGGACAAAGCTCCTACGAGCAGTACTTC; CDR3aa: CASSLAPGQSSYEQYF; v_gene: TRBV5-1; abundance: NA; j_gene: TRBJ2-7; d_gene: NA; len: 16
CDR3nt: TGTGCCAGCAGTGAACGCATTTATAATGAAAAACTGTTTTTT; CDR3aa: CASSERIYNEKLFF; v_gene: TRBV25-1; abundance: NA; j_gene: TRBJ1-4; d_gene: NA; len: 14
CDR3nt: TGTGCCAGCAGAGGACAGGGTTATAGCAATCAGCCCCAGCATTTT; CDR3aa: CASRGQGYSNQPQHF; v_gene: TRBV2; abundance: NA; j_gene: TRBJ1-5; d_gene: TRBD1; len: 15
CDR3nt: TGTGCCAGCAGCTTGGGGCAGGGTGGCTCCTTCTATGGCTACACCTTC; CDR3aa: CASSLGQGGSFYGYTF; v_gene: TRBV5-6; abundance: NA; j_gene: TRBJ1-2; d_gene: NA; len: 16
CDR3nt: TGCGCCAGCAGCCAAGACGGGGATCCGTGGGAAAAACTGTTTTTT; CDR3aa: CASSQDGDPWEKLFF; v_gene: TRBV4-3; abundance: NA; j_gene: TRBJ1-4; d_gene: NA; len: 15
CDR3nt: TGTGCCAGCAGCGTAGGAGGGGGGCCGGGCGAGCAGTACTTC; CDR3aa: CASSVGGGPGEQYF; v_gene: TRBV9; abundance: NA; j_gene: TRBJ2-7; d_gene: NA; len: 14
CDR3nt: TGTGCCAGCAGAGAGCCAGGGACCGGGGAGCTGTTTTTT; CDR3aa: CASREPGTGELFF; v_gene: TRBV9; abundance: NA; j_gene: TRBJ2-2; d_gene: NA; len: 13
CDR3nt: TGTGCCAGCAGCACCGACGCGTTTGGGGTCGGGGCCAACGTCCTGACTTTC; CDR3aa: CASSTDAFGVGANVLTF; v_gene: TRBV7-9; abundance: NA; j_gene: TRBJ2-6; d_gene: NA; len: 17
CDR3nt: TGCAGCGTCATGAAGACAGGGGGCGTGGCAGATACGCAGTATTTT; CDR3aa: CSVMKTGGVADTQYF; v_gene: TRBV29-1; abundance: NA; j_gene: TRBJ2-3; d_gene: TRBD1; len: 15
CDR3nt: TGCGCCAGCAGCTTGGCAGGGTATGGCTACACCTTC; CDR3aa: CASSLAGYGYTF; v_gene: TRBV5-1; abundance: few; j_gene: TRBJ1-2; d_gene: NA; len: 12
CDR3nt: TGTGCCAGCAGCCCCCTCCTGGGACAGGGGTTTCACGAGCAGTACTTC; CDR3aa: CASSPLLGQGFHEQYF; v_gene: TRBV4-2; abundance: large; j_gene: TRBJ2-7; d_gene: TRBD1; len: 16
CDR3nt: TGTGCCTGGAGACCTGGGCGGACTATAGATGAAAAACTGTTTTTT; CDR3aa: CAWRPGRTIDEKLFF; v_gene: TRBV30; abundance: NA; j_gene: TRBJ1-4; d_gene: NA; len: 15
CDR3nt: TGCGCCAGCAGTGAGTCGGGACAGATGAACACTGAAGCTTTCTTT; CDR3aa: CASSESGQMNTEAFF; v_gene: TRBV10-1; abundance: NA; j_gene: TRBJ1-1; d_gene: TRBD1; len: 15
CDR3nt: TGTGCCAGCTCCCAGGAATACACCGGGGAGCTGTTTTTT; CDR3aa: CASSQEYTGELFF; v_gene: TRBV18; abundance: NA; j_gene: TRBJ2-2; d_gene: NA; len: 13
CDR3nt: TGCAGCGTTGAAGGAGACAACTCCTACGAGCAGTACTTC; CDR3aa: CSVEGDNSYEQYF; v_gene: TRBV29-1; abundance: NA; j_gene: TRBJ2-7; d_gene: NA; len: 13
CDR3nt: TGTGCCAGCAGCCAAGTTTCGGGGGCGACTAATGAAAAACTGTTTTTT; CDR3aa: CASSQVSGATNEKLFF; v_gene: TRBV4-2; abundance: NA; j_gene: TRBJ1-4; d_gene: NA; len: 16
CDR3nt: TGTGCCAGCAGCGTAGTGGGAGACCGCGCCGCCAATGAGCAGTTCTTC; CDR3aa: CASSVVGDRAANEQFF; v_gene: TRBV9; abundance: NA; j_gene: TRBJ2-1; d_gene: NA; len: 16
CDR3nt: TGCAGCGTTGATCACGACAGGGACAATGGCTACACCTTC; CDR3aa: CSVDHDRDNGYTF; v_gene: TRBV29-1; abundance: NA; j_gene: TRBJ1-2; d_gene: TRBD1; len: 13
CDR3nt: TGTGCCAGCAGATGGGACAGCTTTGCTAACTATGGCTACACCTTC; CDR3aa: CASRWDSFANYGYTF; v_gene: TRBV25-1; abundance: NA; j_gene: TRBJ1-2; d_gene: TRBD1; len: 15